This entry concerns a single TCR beta chain. Its binding antigen is unknown. The cohort consisted of 670 or so healthy bone marrow donors. At the time of sampling, all cohort members were nominally healthy, though unrecorded immune exposures were likely present. The donor tested CMV seropositive and was one of the 289 seropositive cohort members. A peripheral blood sample was collected from each donor, and TCR beta sequencing was performed on peripheral blood mononuclear cells. The Qiagen DNeasy Blood Extraction Kit was used to extract genomic DNA from the blood cell samples. From the germline V gene, CDR1 is SGHTA and CDR2 is FQGNSA. The CDR3 measures 15 amino acids from cysteine to phenylalanine. CDR3 DNA is the only sequence kept; it has 45 bases, read in frame from the first base. For this chain, trimming is 5 bases at the V end and 3 bases at the J end, and the number of junction bases without a gene match is 7.

To prepare the library, the immunoSEQ multiplex PCR assay was applied. For the multiplex PCR, a mixture combining 60 forward primers for TCR Vbeta segments and 13 reverse primers for TCR Jbeta segments was used. The CDR3 region of rearranged TCR beta genes was amplified from genomic DNA by a multiplex PCR assay. The amplified TCR beta libraries were sequenced on the Illumina HiSeq System as 87-base-pair reads. Under the source paper's analysis protocol: In a later analysis, roughly 80 million unique TCR beta chains were counted across the 650 to 700 repertoires, and approximately 9.9 million of these chains were shared by at least two donors. To remove PCR and sequencing errors, raw reads were error-corrected and collapsed into unique sequences using a nearest-neighbor algorithm that merged closely related sequences. To assign V, D and J gene segments, CDR3 sequences were aligned to IMGT reference sequences. Each retained sequence needed at least a six-nucleotide match to both a V gene segment and a J gene segment. A rearrangement was called productive if the CDR3 had no stop codons and remained in frame with V and J, and every other rearrangement was called non-productive. CDR3 was defined according to IMGT convention as the region running from the second conserved V-encoded cysteine to the conserved J-encoded phenylalanine. In an earlier analysis of approximately 500 of the donors, sequences lacking an unambiguous match to a single V gene segment were excluded. In an earlier analysis of approximately 560 of the donors, a V segment was called functional when productive rearrangements were above 56.7%, and segregating when the standard deviation between donors exceeded 5%. A statistical classification framework was developed to diagnose cytomegalovirus status using the catalog of TCR beta chain sequences. In a later analysis, TCR nucleotide sequences were compared against IMGT/GENE-DB human TR gene sequences so that V and J genes could be assigned. The TCRdist pipeline was used in a later analysis to assign CDR3 sequences and most-parsimonious VDJ recombination scenarios. In a later analysis, every TCR beta chain was defined by the combination of its CDR3 amino acid sequence and its V-gene family, and reads without a unique V-gene family were dropped. In a later analysis, around 650 highly shared, low-generation-probability nucleotide sequences were removed to address suspected cross-contamination and a sequencing artifact. A later analysis calculated a clonal expansion index for each public chain from normalized within-repertoire ranks of inferred template counts. Generation probabilities in a later analysis came from a VDJ recombination model fitted to out-of-frame rearrangements, and those results were checked against IGoR. In a later analysis, hypergeometric tests were used to score TCR-TCR, TCR-HLA and TCR-CMV co-occurrence, with a repertoire-size bias correction applied to TCR pairs. To estimate false discovery rates, a later analysis permuted the HLA or CMV assignments 20 times. In a later analysis, co-occurring TCRs were grouped using DBSCAN, and TCRdist sequence similarity was added for clustering within HLA-allele-positive subsets. Repertoires with fewer than 30,000 or more than 120,000 public chains, plus five repertoires with anomalous nucleotide sharing, were excluded from co-occurrence clustering. TCRdb obtained this table from immuneACCESS and retained in-frame rearrangements with V and J assigned. These tables miss some clones; where compared with another copy, unresolved V genes account for less than half of the shortfall, and the remainder is unexplained. V and J calls and clone size are as listed in that table; D and trimming were resolved from the DNA. This sample's listing comprises 55,000 to 85,000 clones. The ten largest clones represent roughly 2.3% of the sample.

The entry originates in a study of cytomegalovirus exposure and HLA in healthy donors (dated by TCRdb to about 2017). With regard to the full study: An earlier analysis of approximately 640 of the donors reported about 250 Gb of sequence data and 117 million unique TCR beta sequences from 190 million or so T cells. In a later analysis, previously published TCR beta repertoires from 500 to 750 donors were re-analyzed and high-resolution HLA genotyping was added so that TCR occurrence patterns could be studied. All discovery cohort repertoires had been generated on a single sequencing platform. A later genetic analysis used genome-wide SNP genotypes for about 60% of the roughly 670 donors, treating that subset as a discovery cohort. In addition to the first cohort of around 670 subjects, a separate validation cohort of 120 different subjects was used. On average, roughly 250,000 unique TCR beta nucleotide sequences were sequenced per donor among roughly 430 genotyped donors of the cohort, with roughly 19% of those sequences being non-productive. The genetic ancestry cluster associated with self-reported Caucasian donors included about 81% of the 398 genotyped donors. The study was designed to test whether signatures of past pathogen exposure could be identified by cataloging public T cell receptors. An early release covering roughly 640 HLA-typed donors comprised roughly 300 gigabases of sequencing data and around 86 million unique TCR sequences. The later analysis used no new phenotypic data to find candidate immune exposures, relying instead on TCR beta sequences and their occurrence across donors. Roughly five DR-DQ haplotypes were handled as single units for association and clustering, since linkage in the cohort was strong. The study profiled the T cell repertoires of fewer than 850 subjects by immunosequencing and related them to cytomegalovirus serostatus. In an earlier analysis of 550 to 700 of the donors, high-throughput TCR beta sequencing was used to judge whether each TCR beta V gene segment behaved as functional or pseudogenic. The number of donors typed differed by locus, with 629-630 for A, B, C, DRB1 and DQB1, 522 for DQA1, 606 for DPA1, and some 450 for DPB1. To predict cytomegalovirus infection status, the study combined high-throughput TCR immunosequencing, statistical association of individual TCRs with disease status, and machine learning. HLA typing covered class I and class II loci at four-digit resolution. Donor age, sex, ethnicity and CMV serostatus were collected together with the repertoire data.

What the work shows at the level of the full study, not this receptor alone: In a later analysis, the rate of TCR association differed among HLA loci, with DRB1 alleles having the most associated TCRs and HLA-C alleles having the fewest. A later analysis associated some 17,000 TCR beta sequences with specific HLA alleles at a false discovery rate of 0.05. For the cohort, immune exposure information was limited to CMV serostatus. A group of highly shared sequence variants was considered likely to be a technical artifact of the sequencing pipeline. Sequencing depth was assumed to be roughly uniform across donors in the presence/absence analyses, though that assumption may not hold. Correlated functional status among segregating V segments might reflect linkage disequilibrium, but an unknown experimental factor could not be ruled out. A further reported finding was that TCR beta sequences accurately predicted the HLA-A and HLA-B alleles for most subjects in the first cohort. Most CMV-associated TCR beta chains appeared to be HLA-restricted in a later analysis, and the HLA associations seemed to be driven largely by CMV exposure. Some IMGT-functional V segments, including TRBV6-2 and TRBV6-3, could not be told apart with the 87-base-pair reads, so those segments were excluded. The authors suggested that the approach could potentially be generalized to other disease states and immunological phenotypes. In a later genetic analysis, a missense DCLRE1C variant was associated with V-gene and J-gene trimming of TCR beta chains, and the association was replicated in an independent cohort. Compared with equally common non-associated chains, HLA-associated TCR beta chains in a later analysis were more clonally expanded and had lower generation probabilities. In a later genetic analysis, fewer N-insertions in productive TCRs were reported among donors in an Asian-associated ancestry cluster than the 666-donor mean. In an earlier analysis of around 500 of the donors, most TCR beta V segments appeared in productive rearrangements about 87% or about 30% of the time, broadly matching IMGT annotations. In vitro tests confirmed that a few of the cytomegalovirus-associated TCR beta chains recognize cytomegalovirus antigens. Several of the top co-occurrence clusters appeared to be linked to parvovirus B19, influenza, CMV and Epstein-Barr virus, according to a later analysis. Across donors, most TCR sequences were observed very rarely, whereas some public TCRs were present in many individuals. The cohort was sequenced for TCR beta chains only, and without alpha or paired-chain data the features that could be detected were limited. The earlier analysis of 587 of the donors excluded roughly 17 rarely observed V segments, including chromosome 9 orphons, because counts were too low. Because HLA typing was unavailable for some donors at each locus, only the typed subset was used in association tests. The study gave a list of 150 to 200 TCR beta chains associated with cytomegalovirus. In both the original and validation cohorts, the classifier was reported to diagnose cytomegalovirus status with high specificity and sensitivity. Assigning TCR associations to individual alleles was difficult when HLA alleles, especially DR and DQ, strongly co-occurred.

This TCR derives from a female donor in good health and CMV-seropositive. The sequencing input was PBMCs. The sequence links TRBV7-2 to TRBJ2-7; 10 bases in between match TRBD2. The DNA sequence is as follows: TGTGCCAGCAGCCGAGCGGGAGGGCCGGACTACGAGCAGTACTTC. It encodes CASSRAGGPDYEQYF.